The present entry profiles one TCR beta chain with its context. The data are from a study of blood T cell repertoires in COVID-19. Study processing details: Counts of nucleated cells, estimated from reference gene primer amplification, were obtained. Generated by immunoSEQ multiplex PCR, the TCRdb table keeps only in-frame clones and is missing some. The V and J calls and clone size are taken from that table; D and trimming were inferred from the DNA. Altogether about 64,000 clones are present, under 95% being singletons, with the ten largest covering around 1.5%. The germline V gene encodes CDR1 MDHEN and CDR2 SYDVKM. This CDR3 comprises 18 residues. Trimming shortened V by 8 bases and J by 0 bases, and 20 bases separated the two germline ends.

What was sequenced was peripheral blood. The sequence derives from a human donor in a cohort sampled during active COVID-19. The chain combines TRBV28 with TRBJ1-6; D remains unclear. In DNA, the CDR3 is TGTGCCAGCCATCGACCACTCGACCCTAGCTCCTATAATTCACCCCTCCACTTT. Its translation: CASHRPLDPSSYNSPLHF.